The 25 T cell receptor beta chains below were found in one sample sequenced in a study of cytotoxic CD8 clonotypes in ibrutinib-treated CLL. Produced via immunoSEQ multiplex PCR; TCRdb's table is partial and in-frame only. The data hold about 300,000 clones, with around 76% observed a single time. The material sequenced was PBMCs, taken at disease progression, from a patient treated with ibrutinib. The receptor source for this set is a human donor with chronic lymphocytic leukemia.

There are a few counts of this clone. The J gene is TRBJ2-7, the V gene TRBV28, with 10 bases matching TRBD2. In germline, CDR1 is MDHEN, CDR2 SYDVKM. CDR3 size: 14 residues. V was pared by 6 bases and J by 3 bases, with 5 bases of the junction left unmatched. CDR3 in DNA: TGTGCCAGCAGCCGACTAGCGGGTCGCTACGAGCAGTACTTC. Its protein product is CASSRLAGRYEQYF.

The rearrangement links TRBV2 to TRBJ1-2; D is unclear. The CDR3 is made up of 13 amino acids. Looked up from germline, CDR1 is SNHLY and CDR2 is FYNNEI. V was trimmed by 3 bases and J by 8 bases, leaving 13 bases between them. The CDR3 reads CASSEATIWGYTF. CDR3 nucleotides: TGTGCCAGCAGTGAGGCCACAATATGGGGCTACACCTTC.

This clone was observed a handful of times. The chain carries TRBV25-1 and TRBJ1-6; 8 nucleotides agree with TRBD1. After removal of 2 bases from V and 9 bases from J, the junction contained 0 bases not matched to a gene. Germline V lookup: CDR1 MGHDK, CDR2 SYGVNS. CDR3 length: 13 residues. The CDR3 sequence: CASSEQGASPLHF. The CDR3 DNA is TGTGCCAGCAGTGAACAGGGGGCTTCACCCCTCCACTTT.

In its sample, this clone was seen once. The chain carries TRBV7-2 and TRBJ2-7; D gene ambiguous. V shed 0 bases and J shed 0 bases, with 6 bases lying between them. The germline V gene has CDR1 SGHTA and CDR2 FQGNSA. The CDR3 runs 14 residues. CDR3 nucleotides: TGTGCCAGCAGCTTAGCGCCGGACTCCTACGAGCAGTACTTC. It codes for CASSLAPDSYEQYF.

This sequence joins TRBV9 and TRBJ1-3, with D possibly being TRBD1 (5 bases). CDR1 is SGDLS, CDR2 YYNGEE, per germline. CDR3 length equals 15 residues. Trimming shortened V by 1 base and J by 3 bases, and 11 bases separated the two germline ends. The CDR3 spells CASSVRTGNGNTIYF. DNA of the CDR3: TGTGCCAGCAGCGTACGAACAGGAAATGGAAACACCATATATTTT.

The chain is built from TRBV10-1 and TRBJ2-5; tentatively, D is TRBD2 (5 bases). V lost 0 bases to trimming and J lost 14 bases, with 16 bases between them. This CDR3 has 13 residues. CDR1 is WNHNN and CDR2 is SYGVQD in the germline V gene (reference sequence). The CDR3 DNA is TGCGCCAGCAGTGAGTCTTCTCCGGGAACCCCTTACTTC. It specifies CASSESSPGTPYF.

This clone turned up a few times. This rearrangement joins TRBV2 to TRBJ2-1, with a tentative D call TRBD2 (6 bases). Per germline, CDR1 SNHLY and CDR2 FYNNEI. The CDR3 sequence is 17 residues long. Trimming pared 2 bases from V and 3 bases from J, leaving 17 bases between. The CDR3, as DNA: TGTGCCAGCAGTGAACGTGCAGGAGGGGACCTCTACAATGAGCAGTTCTTC. Translation gives CASSERAGGDLYNEQFF.

The genes are TRBV7-8 and TRBJ2-7; either TRBD1 or TRBD2 may fit D (6 bases each). The CDR3 sequence is 14 residues long. Trimming pared 5 bases from V and 5 bases from J, leaving 16 bases between. Germline assignment: CDR1 SGHVS and CDR2 FQNEAQ. The CDR3 coding sequence is TGTGCCAGCAGCCCCGGCCCGGGGGCCGACGAGCAGTACTTC. Translation gives CASSPGPGADEQYF.

This chain connects TRBV7-9 to TRBJ1-4; 7 positions agree with TRBD1. The CDR3 contains 14 residues. Unmatched junction bases numbered 2, after V lost 1 base and J lost 6 bases. Germline V gives CDR1 SEHNR, CDR2 FQNEAQ (reference sequence). In DNA, the CDR3 is TGTGCCAGCAGCTTAGACAGGGGTCATGAAAAACTGTTTTTT. This translates into CASSLDRGHEKLFF.

V is TRBV5-1 and J is TRBJ2-7, with 8 bases aligning to TRBD1. The CDR3 covers 15 residues. After removal of 4 bases from V and 1 base from J, the junction contained 7 bases not matched to a gene. CDR1 is SGHRS and CDR2 is YFSETQ in the germline V gene. In nucleotides, the CDR3 is TGCGCCAGCAGCCGGACAGGGTTTTCTTCCTACGAGCAGTACTTC. It is translated as CASSRTGFSSYEQYF.

The rearrangement joins TRBV6-5 to TRBJ1-2; TRBD1 is a possible D gene (5 bases). This CDR3 comprises 15 residues. Trimming shortened V by 6 bases and J by 1 base, and 15 bases separated the two germline ends. In germline, CDR1 is MNHEY, CDR2 SVGAGI. The CDR3 loop reads CASSHGTESNYGYTF. The CDR3 bases are TGTGCCAGCAGCCACGGGACGGAGAGTAACTATGGCTACACCTTC.

The CDR3 DNA reads TGTGCCAGCAGCTCTTGGTCACAGGGGCCCTACGAGCAGTACTTC. It is translated as CASSSWSQGPYEQYF. The chain links TRBV5-6 to TRBJ2-7; 7 bases map to TRBD1. The CDR3 runs 15 residues. Per the germline V gene, CDR1 is SGHDT and CDR2 is YYEEEE. V lost 3 bases to trimming and J lost 2 bases; unmatched junction nucleotides: 8.

The genes are TRBV19 and TRBJ2-1; tentative D call: TRBD2 (6 bases). Germline V gene data show CDR1 as LNHDA and CDR2 as SQIVND (reference sequence). The CDR3 runs to 16 residues. V dropped 7 bases and J dropped 1 base, with 17 bases sitting between them. CDR3 residues: CASKGRGTESYNEQFF. CDR3 sequence (DNA): TGTGCCAGTAAGGGCCGCGGGACCGAATCCTACAATGAGCAGTTCTTC.

The V and J genes are TRBV9 and TRBJ2-7; 12 bases map to TRBD2. This CDR3 spans 14 amino acids. The germline gives CDR1 SGDLS, CDR2 YYNGEE. The V gene end was trimmed by 4 bases and the J gene end by 1 base; junction bases not matched to a gene: 0. The CDR3 region is CASSTSGGSYEQYF. The DNA of the CDR3 is TGTGCCAGCAGCACTAGCGGGGGGTCCTACGAGCAGTACTTC.

The chain is built from TRBV12-5 and TRBJ2-5; 7 bases line up with TRBD1. This CDR3 spans 14 amino acids. V shed 0 bases, J shed 5 bases, and the junction held 3 bases outside the gene matches. Per germline, CDR1 LGHNT and CDR2 FRNRAP. As DNA, the CDR3 is TGTGCTAGTGGTTTGGTGACAGGGCTTGAGACCCAGTACTTC. This encodes CASGLVTGLETQYF.

V is TRBV5-1 and J is TRBJ2-7, with D possibly being TRBD1 (6 bases). Germline V gene sequence: CDR1 SGHRS, CDR2 YFSETQ. This CDR3 comprises 15 residues. The V and J ends lost 4 bases and 3 bases respectively, with 17 bases between them. CDR3 sequence reads: CASSPRTVSYYEQYF. CDR3 coding DNA: TGCGCCAGCAGCCCCCGGACAGTTTCATACTACGAGCAGTACTTC.

This rearrangement joins TRBV18 to TRBJ1-3, with 7 bases fitting TRBD1. The CDR3 has 14 residues. Germline assignment: CDR1 KGHSH and CDR2 LQKENI. Trimming at V came to 4 bases and at J to 4 bases, leaving 4 bases not matched to a gene. CDR3 in amino acids: CASSHGQVGNTIYF. The CDR3 nucleotides are TGTGCCAGCTCACATGGACAGGTCGGAAACACCATATATTTT.

As concerns this clone: The junction does not match germline at one end; this may be a read error. The chain uses TRBV5-1 and TRBJ2-3; D tentatively reads TRBD1 or TRBD2 (5 bases each). The CDR3 has 18 residues. Germline-derived CDR1 and CDR2 are SGHRS and YFSETQ. In DNA, the CDR3 is TGCGCCAGCAGCTTGGTAAATTTCCGGGACGGACCCACAAATACGCAGTATTTT. Protein product: CASSLVNFRDGPTNTQYF.

The genes are TRBV29-1 and TRBJ2-7; no clear D gene. CDR1 is SQVTM and CDR2 is ANQGSEA in the germline V gene. This CDR3 has 11 amino acids. Trimming shortened V by 3 bases and J by 2 bases, and 5 bases separated the two germline ends. Here the CDR3 reads CSVDIAYEQYF. CDR3 DNA sequence: TGCAGCGTTGACATTGCCTACGAGCAGTACTTC.

This clone was counted only a few times. This chain uses TRBV27 with TRBJ2-2; D possibly corresponds to TRBD1 (5 bases). There are 17 residues in the CDR3. Germline lookup yields CDR1 MNHEY and CDR2 SMNVEV (reference sequence). V dropped 4 bases and J dropped 1 base, with 16 bases sitting between them. Here the CDR3 DNA reads TGTGCCAGCAGTTCCCAGCAGGGCCAAGGGAACACCGGGGAGCTGTTTTTT. This codes for CASSSQQGQGNTGELFF.

In this sample, this clone turned up a few times. The chain couples TRBV18 to TRBJ1-2, with D unresolved. The CDR3 spans 13 residues. Per germline, CDR1 KGHSH and CDR2 LQKENI. V was pared by 2 bases and J by 0 bases, with 4 bases between. In DNA, the CDR3 is TGTGCCAGCTCACCAGAGGCTAACTATGGCTACACCTTC. It codes for CASSPEANYGYTF. The variable domain in full, completed from reference TRBV18 and TRBJ1-2, reads NAGVMQNPRHLVRRRGQEARLRCSPMKGHSHVYWYRQLPEEGLKFMVYLQKENIIDESGMPKERFSAEFPKEGPSILRIQQVVRGDSAAYFCASSPEANYGYTFGSGTRLTVV.

This sequence joins TRBV11-2 and TRBJ2-5; unclear D gene. V lost 0 bases and J lost 5, with 4 bases in between. The CDR3 runs 12 residues. CDR1 and CDR2 from the germline V gene are SGHAT and FQNNGV. CDR3 nucleotides: TGTGCCAGCAGCTTAGATGGGGAGACCCAGTACTTC. It translates to CASSLDGETQYF.

The J gene is TRBJ2-2, the V gene TRBV9, with 7 bases fitting TRBD1. The germline gives CDR1 SGDLS, CDR2 YYNGEE. Unmatched junction bases numbered 8, after V lost 4 bases and J lost 2 bases. The length of the CDR3 is 16 residues. For the CDR3, the DNA is TGTGCCAGCAGCAGCCAGACAGGGATTAACACCGGGGAGCTGTTTTTT. The encoded protein is CASSSQTGINTGELFF.

The rearrangement uses TRBV5-1 and TRBJ2-7, with D unclear. CDR1 and CDR2 (germline): SGHRS, YFSETQ. This CDR3 is 13 amino acids long. With 1 base removed from V and 3 bases from J, the gap between germline ends came to 8 bases. The CDR3 is CASSLRFFYEQYF. CDR3 bases: TGCGCCAGCAGCTTGCGATTTTTCTACGAGCAGTACTTC.

J is TRBJ2-7 and V is TRBV29-1, with TRBD1 matching 7 bases. With 5 bases clipped from V and 2 bases from J, the junction kept 3 bases outside the gene matches. The CDR3 has 12 residues. Germline V CDR1 and CDR2: SQVTM, ANQGSEA. The CDR3 bases are TGCAGCGTTCGGGGACAGACCTACGAGCAGTACTTC. Protein: CSVRGQTYEQYF.